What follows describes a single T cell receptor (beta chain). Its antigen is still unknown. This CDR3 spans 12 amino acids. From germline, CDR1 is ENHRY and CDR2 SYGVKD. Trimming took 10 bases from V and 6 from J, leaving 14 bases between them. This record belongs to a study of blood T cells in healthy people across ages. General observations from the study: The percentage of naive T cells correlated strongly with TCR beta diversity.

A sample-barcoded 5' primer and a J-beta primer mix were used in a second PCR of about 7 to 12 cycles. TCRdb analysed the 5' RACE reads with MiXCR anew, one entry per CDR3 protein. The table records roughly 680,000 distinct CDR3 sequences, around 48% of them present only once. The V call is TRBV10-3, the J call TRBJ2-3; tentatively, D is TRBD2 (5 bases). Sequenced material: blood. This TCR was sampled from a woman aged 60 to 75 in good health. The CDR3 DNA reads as TGTGCCACGGGATCAACTGGGGATACGCAGTATTTT. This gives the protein CATGSTGDTQYF.